The T cell receptor beta chain described here comes from a study of PD-1 blockade in classical Hodgkin lymphoma. This clone was seen just once. Its antigen is not identified. Every patient had relapsed following autologous stem cell transplantation, and cohorts differed in brentuximab vedotin exposure. Investigators isolated CD4+ T cells from thawed PBMCs through magnetic negative selection. The repertoire was sequenced with immunoSEQ multiplex PCR; TCRdb's copy has only in-frame clones and lacks some. The sample holds just under 30,000 clones; over 75% are singletons and the top ten take 2.4%. Germline values: CDR1 LNHDA, CDR2 SQIVND (reference sequence). The ends lost 5 bases at V and 2 bases at J; junction bases unmatched: 6. CDR3 length: 15 residues. Notes on the study in general: Although disease activity or prior therapy may be involved, causes of the repertoire differences remain undefined.

The specimen was CD4+ T cells from blood, collected at baseline. The V and J genes are TRBV19 and TRBJ1-1, with 9 nucleotides matching TRBD1. The TCR was taken from a human donor with classical Hodgkin lymphoma. In DNA form, the CDR3 reads TGTGCCAGTAGTGAGCCGGGACAGGGAAACACTGAAGCTTTCTTT. It encodes CASSEPGQGNTEAFF.